These 17 T cell receptor beta chains came from one sample sequenced in a study of shared clonotypes between healthy human individuals. Sequencing used immunoSEQ multiplex PCR; TCRdb keeps in-frame clones, though not all of them. Of about 1.1 million clones detected, about 72% appear once; the ten largest clones hold 0.89%. Sequenced: memory CD4+ T cells from PBMCs. Subset meaning: CD45RA-negative fraction. These receptors came from a man younger than 35 in good health. Some clones in this sample may be carry-over from other donors' samples.

The CDR3 bases are TGTGCCAGCTCACTTTTCTCCTGGGAGGGGGGCGAGCAGTACTTC. It codes for CASSLFSWEGGEQYF. V is TRBV18 and J is TRBJ2-7, with D perhaps matching TRBD2 (7 bases). Germline assignment: CDR1 KGHSH and CDR2 LQKENI. Trimming took 4 bases from V and 6 from J, leaving 19 bases between them. The CDR3 runs 15 residues.

The rearrangement joins TRBV5-1 to TRBJ2-1, with D perhaps assigned TRBD1 or TRBD2 (5 bases each). This CDR3 region has 15 residues. V lost 2 bases to trimming and J lost 9 bases, with 18 bases between them. The germline V gene has CDR1 SGHRS and CDR2 YFSETQ. The CDR3 spells CASSFSAVTGGEQFF. The CDR3 DNA reads TGCGCCAGCAGCTTCTCTGCGGTTACAGGAGGTGAGCAGTTCTTC.

The chain uses TRBV28 and TRBJ2-7; 7 bases match TRBD1. V dropped 6 bases and J dropped 2; count of bases not matched to a gene: 10. The germline CDR1 and CDR2 sequences are MDHEN and SYDVKM. The CDR3 has 15 amino acids. The CDR3 coding sequence is TGTGCCAGCAGATTCGGGACAGCTGATCCCTACGAGCAGTACTTC. Its protein is CASRFGTADPYEQYF.

V is TRBV9 and J is TRBJ2-7; TRBD2 might be the D (6 bases). This CDR3 comprises 15 residues. The V gene's germline CDR1 is SGDLS and CDR2 YYNGEE. Trimming removed 4 bases from V and 3 bases from J, with 17 bases in between. The CDR3 sequence is CASSPWGGRDYEQYF. The CDR3 DNA sequence: TGTGCCAGCAGCCCGTGGGGAGGCCGAGACTACGAGCAGTACTTC.

This chain joins TRBV7-9 and TRBJ2-5; TRBD1 matches at 8 bases. V was clipped by 5 bases and J by 1 base; unmatched bases: 3. The germline CDR1 and CDR2 sequences are SEHNR and FQNEAQ (reference sequence). The CDR3 consists of 14 residues. This chain's CDR3 is CASSHGQGQETQYF. In nucleotides, the CDR3 is TGTGCCAGCAGCCACGGACAGGGCCAAGAGACCCAGTACTTC.

The gene calls are TRBV7-6 and TRBJ2-1; D gene ambiguous. From germline, CDR1 is SGHVS and CDR2 FNYEAQ. This CDR3 has 15 residues. V lost 4 bases to trimming and J lost 0 bases, with 10 bases between them. The CDR3 nucleotides read TGTGCCAGCAGCTCGATGGCCGCCTCCTACAATGAGCAGTTCTTC. Its translation is CASSSMAASYNEQFF.

This clone has at least ten counts. The chain combines TRBV18 with TRBJ1-2; no reliable D call. The CDR3 runs 15 residues. Trimming cost V 1 base and J 0 bases, with 9 bases left between them. Germline CDR1 and CDR2: KGHSH and LQKENI. DNA for the CDR3: TGTGCCAGCTCACCACGCGACCAGTCTAACTATGGCTACACCTTC. Residues: CASSPRDQSNYGYTF.

This clone was picked up a small number of times. The genes are TRBV7-3 and TRBJ2-3, with a weak D call TRBD2 (6 bases). Germline loops: CDR1 SGHTA, CDR2 FQGTGA. V was clipped by 2 bases and J by 0 bases, with 12 bases between them. This CDR3 spans 16 amino acids. For the CDR3, the DNA is TGTGCCAGCAGCTTAGATGAGCTAGCGAGCACAGATACGCAGTATTTT. This encodes CASSLDELASTDTQYF.

The J gene is TRBJ2-7, the V gene TRBV28; D gene unclear. CDR3 length equals 13 residues. Trimming stripped 7 bases from V and 0 bases from J, with 10 bases between. Germline CDR1 reads MDHEN; CDR2 reads SYDVKM. CDR3 sequence: CASMLGSSYEQYF. Here the CDR3 DNA reads TGTGCCAGCATGTTGGGGTCCTCCTACGAGCAGTACTTC.

The J gene is TRBJ1-2, the V gene TRBV27; D gene ambiguous. Trimming removed 6 bases at V and 4 bases at J, with 12 bases between. The CDR3 length is 13 residues. Germline V CDR1 and CDR2: MNHEY, SMNVEV (reference sequence). CDR3 sequence reads: CASSPAMGYGYTF. The CDR3, as DNA: TGTGCCAGCAGCCCCGCTATGGGCTATGGCTACACCTTC.

This clone was counted once. CDR3 DNA sequence: TGTGCCAGCAGCATCGACAGGGGTCACGAGCAGTTCTTC. Amino acid sequence: CASSIDRGHEQFF. The chain is built from TRBV11-2 and TRBJ2-1; 8 positions match TRBD1. The CDR3 consists of 13 residues. J lost 10 bases, V lost 5 bases, and 7 bases had no gene match. Germline CDR1 reads SGHAT; CDR2 reads FQNNGV. Drawing the rest from reference TRBV11-2 and TRBJ2-1, the complete variable domain is EAGVAQSPRYKIIEKRQSVAFWCNPISGHATLYWYQQILGQGPKLLIQFQNNGVVDDSQLPKDRFSAERLKGVDSTLKIQPAKLEDSAVYLCASSIDRGHEQFFGPGTRLTVL.

About this clone itself: At the DNA level, this CDR3 is encoded by other sequences in the same sample as well. The chain uses TRBV28 and TRBJ2-7; D uncertain. Germline-derived CDR1 and CDR2 are MDHEN and SYDVKM. The CDR3 is 12 amino acids. The V and J ends lost 5 bases and 2 bases respectively, with 7 bases between them. CDR3 DNA: TGTGCCAGCAGTCCCCCCACCTACGAGCAGTACTTC. Translation gives CASSPPTYEQYF.

The chain couples TRBV27 to TRBJ2-7, with D possibly being TRBD2 (5 bases). Germline CDR1 is MNHEY and CDR2 is SMNVEV (reference sequence). The CDR3 length is 15 residues. Between the trimmed V and J ends, which lost 1 base and 2 bases, there was a span of 12 bases. The CDR3 DNA reads as TGTGCCAGCAGTTTATTTTCCGGGGTGGCCTACGAGCAGTACTTC. Amino acids: CASSLFSGVAYEQYF.

This clone was seen only once. The chain is built from TRBV10-1 and TRBJ2-7; perhaps TRBD1 as D (6 bases). Germline assignment: CDR1 WNHNN and CDR2 SYGVQD (reference sequence). The CDR3 is 15 residues long. Trimming cost V 3 bases and J 3 bases, with 15 bases left between them. The CDR3 DNA reads as TGCGCCAGCAGTGACGGGACAAAGCCGGACTACGAGCAGTACTTC. Translated: CASSDGTKPDYEQYF.

Points on this clone: This sample includes further DNA sequences coding for the same CDR3. The V call is TRBV9, the J call TRBJ2-1; 12 bases match TRBD2. J lost 5 bases, V lost 0 bases, and 0 bases had no gene match. Per the germline V gene, CDR1 is SGDLS and CDR2 is YYNGEE. The CDR3 contains 15 residues. CDR3 DNA: TGTGCCAGCAGCGTAGGACTAGCGGGAGACAATGAGCAGTTCTTC. This codes for CASSVGLAGDNEQFF.

The chain combines TRBV18 with TRBJ2-1; 11 nucleotides match TRBD2. CDR1 and CDR2 (germline): KGHSH, LQKENI. The CDR3 is 16 residues long. J lost 2 bases, V lost 0 bases, and 0 bases had no gene match. The CDR3 DNA is TGTGCCAGCTCACCACCGGGACTAGCGGCCTACAATGAGCAGTTCTTC. This translates into CASSPPGLAAYNEQFF.

J is TRBJ1-1 and V is TRBV28, with unresolved D. The V gene's germline CDR1 is MDHEN and CDR2 SYDVKM. The V end was cut by 5 bases, the J end by 3 bases, with 13 bases between. The CDR3 loop spans 14 amino acids. CDR3 sequence reads: CASSPGGYHTEAFF. In nucleotides, the CDR3 is TGTGCCAGCAGTCCCGGAGGGTACCACACTGAAGCTTTCTTT.